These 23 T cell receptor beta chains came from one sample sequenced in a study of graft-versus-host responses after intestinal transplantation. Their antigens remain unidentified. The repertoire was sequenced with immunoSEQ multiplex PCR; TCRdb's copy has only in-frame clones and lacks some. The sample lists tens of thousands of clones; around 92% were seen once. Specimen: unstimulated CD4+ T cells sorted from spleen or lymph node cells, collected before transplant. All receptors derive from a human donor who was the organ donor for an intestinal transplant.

The CDR3, as DNA: TGTGCCAGCAGCTTTGCCGGGACAGGGCACACAGATACGCAGTATTTT. Protein sequence: CASSFAGTGHTDTQYF. The V gene is TRBV11-1, the J gene TRBJ2-3, with TRBD1 matching over 9 bases. J was trimmed by 2 bases and V by 3 bases; bases with no gene match: 6. Looked up from germline, CDR1 is SGHAT and CDR2 is FQDESV (reference sequence). The CDR3 has 16 residues. The full variable domain, its missing parts supplied by reference TRBV11-1 and TRBJ2-3, is EAEVAQSPRYKITEKSQAVAFWCDPISGHATLYWYRQILGQGPELLVQFQDESVVDDSQLPKDRFSAERLKGVDSTLKIQPAELGDSAMYLCASSFAGTGHTDTQYFGPGTRLTVL.

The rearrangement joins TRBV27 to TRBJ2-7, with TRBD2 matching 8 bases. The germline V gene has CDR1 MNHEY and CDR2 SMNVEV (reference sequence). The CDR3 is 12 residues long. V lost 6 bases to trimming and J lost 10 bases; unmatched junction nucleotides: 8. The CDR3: CASSSLAAKQYF. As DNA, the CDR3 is TGTGCCAGCAGCTCACTAGCGGCGAAACAGTACTTC.

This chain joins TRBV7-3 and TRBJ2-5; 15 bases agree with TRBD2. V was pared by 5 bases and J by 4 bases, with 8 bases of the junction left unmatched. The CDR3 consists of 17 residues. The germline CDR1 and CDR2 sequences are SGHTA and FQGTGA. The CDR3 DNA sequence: TGTGCCAGCAGCCTCGGGACTAGCGGGGGGACGGGAGAGACCCAGTACTTC. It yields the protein CASSLGTSGGTGETQYF.

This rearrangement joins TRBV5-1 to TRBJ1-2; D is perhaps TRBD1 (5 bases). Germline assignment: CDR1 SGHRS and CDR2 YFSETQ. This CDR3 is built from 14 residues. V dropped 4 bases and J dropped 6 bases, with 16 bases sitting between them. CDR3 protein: CASSGGGAIHGYTF. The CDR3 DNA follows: TGCGCCAGCAGCGGGGGAGGGGCTATCCATGGCTACACCTTC.

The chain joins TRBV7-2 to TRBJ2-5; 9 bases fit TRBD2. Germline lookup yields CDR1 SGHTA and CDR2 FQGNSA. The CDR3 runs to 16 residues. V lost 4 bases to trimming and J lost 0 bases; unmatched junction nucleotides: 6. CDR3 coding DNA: TGTGCCAGCAGCTCCCGACTAGCGGAGTACCAAGAGACCCAGTACTTC. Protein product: CASSSRLAEYQETQYF. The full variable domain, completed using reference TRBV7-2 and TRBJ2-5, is GAGVSQSPSNKVTEKGKDVELRCDPISGHTALYWYRQSLGQGLEFLIYFQGNSAPDKSGLPSDRFSAERTGGSVSTLTIQRTQQEDSAVYLCASSSRLAEYQETQYFGPGTRLLVL.

The CDR3 sequence: CASSARVASPLHF. The CDR3 bases are TGTGCCAGCAGCGCGCGAGTAGCATCACCCCTCCACTTT. V gene TRBV7-6 combines with J gene TRBJ1-6; no definite D call. Germline CDR1 SGHVS, CDR2 FNYEAQ. There are 13 residues in the CDR3. V dropped 5 bases and J dropped 10 bases, with 12 bases sitting between them.

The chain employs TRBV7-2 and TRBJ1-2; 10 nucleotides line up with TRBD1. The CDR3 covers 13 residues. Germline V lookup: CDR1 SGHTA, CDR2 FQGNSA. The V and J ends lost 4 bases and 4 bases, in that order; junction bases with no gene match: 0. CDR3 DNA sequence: TGTGCCAGCAGCTGGACAGGGGGCTATGGCTACACCTTC. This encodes CASSWTGGYGYTF.

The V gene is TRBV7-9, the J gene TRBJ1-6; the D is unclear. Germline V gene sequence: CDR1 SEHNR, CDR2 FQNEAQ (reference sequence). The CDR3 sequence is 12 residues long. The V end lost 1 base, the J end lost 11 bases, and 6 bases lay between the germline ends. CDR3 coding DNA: TGTGCCAGCAGCTTAGTCGGTGCACCCCTCCACTTT. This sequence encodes CASSLVGAPLHF.

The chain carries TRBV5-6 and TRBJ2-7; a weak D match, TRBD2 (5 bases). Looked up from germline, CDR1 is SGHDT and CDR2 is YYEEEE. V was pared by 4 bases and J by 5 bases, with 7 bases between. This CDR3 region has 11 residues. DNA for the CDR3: TGTGCCAGCAGCGACTACCACGAGCAGTACTTC. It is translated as CASSDYHEQYF.

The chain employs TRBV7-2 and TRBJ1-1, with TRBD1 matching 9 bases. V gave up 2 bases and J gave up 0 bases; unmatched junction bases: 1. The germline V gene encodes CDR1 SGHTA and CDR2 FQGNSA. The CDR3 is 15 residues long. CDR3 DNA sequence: TGTGCCAGCAGCTTAACAGGGGGCTTGAACACTGAAGCTTTCTTT. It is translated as CASSLTGGLNTEAFF.

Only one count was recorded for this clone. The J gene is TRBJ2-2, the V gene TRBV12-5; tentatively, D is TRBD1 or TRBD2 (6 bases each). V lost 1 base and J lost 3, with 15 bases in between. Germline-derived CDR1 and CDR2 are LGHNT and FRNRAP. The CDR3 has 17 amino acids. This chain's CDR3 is CASGLAPGGGDTGELFF. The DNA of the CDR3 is TGTGCTAGTGGTTTGGCCCCCGGGGGCGGGGACACCGGGGAGCTGTTTTTT.

CDR3 DNA: TGCGCCAGCAGCAGGGGACAGGGGCGGAACTATGGCTACACCTTC. Its translation is CASSRGQGRNYGYTF. The chain links TRBV5-1 to TRBJ1-2, with 10 positions matching TRBD1. The V segment lost 4 bases and the J segment 2 bases; nucleotides outside the gene matches: 5. In germline, CDR1 is SGHRS, CDR2 YFSETQ. This CDR3 has 15 amino acids.

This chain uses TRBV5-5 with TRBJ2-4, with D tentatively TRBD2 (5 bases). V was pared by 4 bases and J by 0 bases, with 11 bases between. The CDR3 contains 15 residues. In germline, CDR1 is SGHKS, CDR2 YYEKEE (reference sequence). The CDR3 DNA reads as TGTGCCAGCAGCCATAGGGAGTTAGCCAAAAACATTCAGTACTTC. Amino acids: CASSHRELAKNIQYF.

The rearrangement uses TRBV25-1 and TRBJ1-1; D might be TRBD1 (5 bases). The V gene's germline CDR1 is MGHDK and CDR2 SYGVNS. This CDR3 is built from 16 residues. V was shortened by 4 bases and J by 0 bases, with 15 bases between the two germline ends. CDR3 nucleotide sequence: TGTGCCAGCAGTGTCGGGCAGGGTCTTATGAACACTGAAGCTTTCTTT. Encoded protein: CASSVGQGLMNTEAFF.

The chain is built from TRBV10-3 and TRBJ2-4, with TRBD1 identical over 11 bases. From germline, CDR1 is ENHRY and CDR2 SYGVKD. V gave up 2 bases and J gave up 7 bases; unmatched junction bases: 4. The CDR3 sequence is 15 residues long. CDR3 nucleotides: TGTGCCATCAGTGAGCCGGACAGGGGGCGGAACATTCAGTACTTC. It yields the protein CAISEPDRGRNIQYF.

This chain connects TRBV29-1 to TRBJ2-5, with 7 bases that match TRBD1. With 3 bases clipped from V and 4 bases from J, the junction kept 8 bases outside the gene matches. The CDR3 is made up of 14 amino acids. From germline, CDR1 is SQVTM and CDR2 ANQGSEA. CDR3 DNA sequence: TGCAGCGTTGATTTTGGGGCAGGGGGAGAGACCCAGTACTTC. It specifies CSVDFGAGGETQYF.

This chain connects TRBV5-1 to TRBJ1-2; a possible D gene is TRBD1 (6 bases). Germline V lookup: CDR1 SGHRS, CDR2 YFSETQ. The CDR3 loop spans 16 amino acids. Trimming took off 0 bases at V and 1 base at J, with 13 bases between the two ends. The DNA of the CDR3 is TGCGCCAGCAGCTTGGATCTCGGGGGGCTTAACTATGGCTACACCTTC. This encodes CASSLDLGGLNYGYTF.

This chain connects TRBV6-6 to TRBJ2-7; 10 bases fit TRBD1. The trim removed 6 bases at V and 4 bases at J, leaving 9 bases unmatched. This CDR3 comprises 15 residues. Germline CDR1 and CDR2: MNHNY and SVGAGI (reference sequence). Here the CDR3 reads CASSSGGTGVYEQYF. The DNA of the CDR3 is TGTGCCAGCAGCTCCGGCGGGACAGGGGTTTACGAGCAGTACTTC.

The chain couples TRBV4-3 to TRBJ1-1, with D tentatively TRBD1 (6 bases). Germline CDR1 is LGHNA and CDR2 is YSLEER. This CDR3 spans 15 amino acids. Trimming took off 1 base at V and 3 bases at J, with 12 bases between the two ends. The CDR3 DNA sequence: TGCGCCAGCAGCCAAGGGGGAGCAGGGGACACTGAAGCTTTCTTT. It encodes CASSQGGAGDTEAFF.

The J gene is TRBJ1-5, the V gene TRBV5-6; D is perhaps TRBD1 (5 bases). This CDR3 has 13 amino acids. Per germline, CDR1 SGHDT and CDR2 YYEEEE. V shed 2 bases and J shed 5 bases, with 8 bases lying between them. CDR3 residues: CASSFDRDQPQHF. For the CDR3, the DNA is TGTGCCAGCAGCTTCGACAGAGATCAGCCCCAGCATTTT.

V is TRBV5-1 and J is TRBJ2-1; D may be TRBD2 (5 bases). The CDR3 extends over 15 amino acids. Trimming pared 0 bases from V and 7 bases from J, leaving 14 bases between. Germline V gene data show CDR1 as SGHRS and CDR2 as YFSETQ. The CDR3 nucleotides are TGCGCCAGCAGCTTGGACCCACCCCCGGGAAATGAGCAGTTCTTC. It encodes CASSLDPPPGNEQFF.

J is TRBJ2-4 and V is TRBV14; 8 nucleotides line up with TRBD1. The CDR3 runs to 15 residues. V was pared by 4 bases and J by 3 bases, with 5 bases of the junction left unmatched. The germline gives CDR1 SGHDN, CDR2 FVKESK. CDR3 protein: CASSRIQGDKNIQYF. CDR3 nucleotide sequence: TGTGCCAGCAGCCGGATACAGGGGGACAAAAACATTCAGTACTTC.

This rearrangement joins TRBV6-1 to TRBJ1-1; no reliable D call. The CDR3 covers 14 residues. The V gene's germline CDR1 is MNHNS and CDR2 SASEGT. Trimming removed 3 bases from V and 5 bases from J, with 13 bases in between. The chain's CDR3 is CASSESLGWTEAFF. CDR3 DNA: TGTGCCAGCAGTGAGTCGCTGGGGTGGACTGAAGCTTTCTTT.